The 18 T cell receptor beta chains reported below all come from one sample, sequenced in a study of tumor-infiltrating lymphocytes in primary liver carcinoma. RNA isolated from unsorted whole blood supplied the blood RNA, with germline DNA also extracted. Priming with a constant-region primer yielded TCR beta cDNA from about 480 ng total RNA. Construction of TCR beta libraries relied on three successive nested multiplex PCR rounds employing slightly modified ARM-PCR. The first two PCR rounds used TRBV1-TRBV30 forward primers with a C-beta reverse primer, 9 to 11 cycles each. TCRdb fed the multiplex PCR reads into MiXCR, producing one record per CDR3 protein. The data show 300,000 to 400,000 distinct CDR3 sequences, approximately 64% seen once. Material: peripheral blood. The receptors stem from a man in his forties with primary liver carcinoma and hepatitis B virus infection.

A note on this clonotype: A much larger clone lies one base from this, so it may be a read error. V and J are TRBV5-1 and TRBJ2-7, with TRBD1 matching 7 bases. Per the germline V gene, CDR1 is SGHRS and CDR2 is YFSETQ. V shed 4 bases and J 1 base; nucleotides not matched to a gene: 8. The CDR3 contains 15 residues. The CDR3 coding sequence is TGCGCCAGCAGCCCCATCCCGGGACAGTCCTACGAGCAGTACTTC. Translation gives CASSPIPGQSYEQYF.

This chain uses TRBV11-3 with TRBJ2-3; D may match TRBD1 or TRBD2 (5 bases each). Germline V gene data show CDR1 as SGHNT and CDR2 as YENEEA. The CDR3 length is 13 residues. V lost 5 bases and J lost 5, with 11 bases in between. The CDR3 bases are TGTGCCAGCAGCCCGGGGACCGGAGATACGCAGTATTTT. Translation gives CASSPGTGDTQYF.

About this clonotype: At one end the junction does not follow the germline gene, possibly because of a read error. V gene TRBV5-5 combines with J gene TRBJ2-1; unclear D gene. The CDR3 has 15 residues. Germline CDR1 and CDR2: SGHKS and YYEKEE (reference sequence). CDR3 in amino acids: CASSMVPGRYDEEFF. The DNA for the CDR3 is TGTGCCAGCAGCATGGTTCCCGGACGGTACGATGAGGAGTTCTTC.

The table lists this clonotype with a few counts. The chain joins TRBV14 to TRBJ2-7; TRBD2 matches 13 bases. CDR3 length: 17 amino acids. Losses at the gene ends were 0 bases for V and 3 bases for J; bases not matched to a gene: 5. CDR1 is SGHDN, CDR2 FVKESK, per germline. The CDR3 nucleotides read TGTGCCAGCAGCCAAGAGTGGGGGACTAGCGGGATCTACGAGCAGTACTTC. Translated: CASSQEWGTSGIYEQYF.

Here the CDR3 DNA reads TGTGCCAGCAGTTTCCGGGCGGGGTACACTGAAGCTTTCTTT. Protein: CASSFRAGYTEAFF. The chain combines TRBV12-3 or TRBV12-4 with TRBJ1-1, with D unresolved. Trimming took 3 bases from V and 3 from J, leaving 11 bases between them. The CDR3 is made up of 14 amino acids.

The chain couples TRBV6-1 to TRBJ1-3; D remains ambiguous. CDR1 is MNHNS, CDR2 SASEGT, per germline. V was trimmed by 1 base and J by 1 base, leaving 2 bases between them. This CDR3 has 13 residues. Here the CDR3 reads CASSEGSGNTIYF. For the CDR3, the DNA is TGTGCCAGCAGTGAAGGGTCTGGAAACACCATATATTTT.

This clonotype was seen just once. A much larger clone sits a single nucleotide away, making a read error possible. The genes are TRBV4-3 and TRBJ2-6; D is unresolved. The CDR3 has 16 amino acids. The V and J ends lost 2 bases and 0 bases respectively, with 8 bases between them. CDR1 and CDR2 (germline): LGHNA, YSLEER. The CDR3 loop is CASSQYAISGANVLTF. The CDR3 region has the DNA TGCGCCAGCAGCCAATATGCGATCTCTGGGGCCAACGTCCTGACTTTC.

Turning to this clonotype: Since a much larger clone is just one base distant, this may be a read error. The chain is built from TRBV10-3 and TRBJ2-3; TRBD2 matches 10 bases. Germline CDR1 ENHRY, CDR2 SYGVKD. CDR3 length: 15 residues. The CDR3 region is CAISESSGRAGTRYF. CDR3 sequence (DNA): TGTGCCATCAGTGAATCAAGCGGGAGGGCCGGTACGCGGTATTTT.

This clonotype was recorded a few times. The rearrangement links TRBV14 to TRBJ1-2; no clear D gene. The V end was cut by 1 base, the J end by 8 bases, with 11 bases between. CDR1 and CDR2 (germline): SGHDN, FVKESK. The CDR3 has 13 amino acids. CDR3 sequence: CASSQVNEAGYTF. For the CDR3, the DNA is TGTGCCAGCAGCCAAGTCAACGAGGCAGGCTACACCTTC.

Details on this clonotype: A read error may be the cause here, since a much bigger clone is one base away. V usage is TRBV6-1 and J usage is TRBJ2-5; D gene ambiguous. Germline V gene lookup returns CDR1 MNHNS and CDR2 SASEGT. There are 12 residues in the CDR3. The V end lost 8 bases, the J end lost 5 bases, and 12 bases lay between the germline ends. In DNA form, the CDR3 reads TGTGCCAGCGGCCTATTACGGGAGACCCAGTACTTC. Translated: CASGLLRETQYF.

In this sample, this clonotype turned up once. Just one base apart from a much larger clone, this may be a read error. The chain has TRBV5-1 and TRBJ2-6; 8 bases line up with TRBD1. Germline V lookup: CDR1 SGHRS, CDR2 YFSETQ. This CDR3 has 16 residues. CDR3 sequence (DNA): TGCGTCAGCAGCTCCGGACAGGGTACAGGGGCCAACGTCCTGACTTTC. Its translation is CVSSSGQGTGANVLTF.

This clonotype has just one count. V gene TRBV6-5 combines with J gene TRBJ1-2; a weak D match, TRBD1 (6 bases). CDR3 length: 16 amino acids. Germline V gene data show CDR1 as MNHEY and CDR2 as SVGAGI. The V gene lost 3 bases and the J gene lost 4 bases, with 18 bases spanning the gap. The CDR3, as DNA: TGTGCCAGCAGTTATCACGAACAGGGCCCGAGCTATGGCTACACCTTC. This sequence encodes CASSYHEQGPSYGYTF.

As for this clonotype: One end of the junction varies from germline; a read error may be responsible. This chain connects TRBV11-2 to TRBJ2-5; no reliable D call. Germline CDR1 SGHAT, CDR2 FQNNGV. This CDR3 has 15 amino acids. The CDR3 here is CASSLEVVGAETQYF. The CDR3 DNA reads TGTGCCAGTAGCTTAGAAGTAGTGGGCGCGGAGACCCAGTACTTC.

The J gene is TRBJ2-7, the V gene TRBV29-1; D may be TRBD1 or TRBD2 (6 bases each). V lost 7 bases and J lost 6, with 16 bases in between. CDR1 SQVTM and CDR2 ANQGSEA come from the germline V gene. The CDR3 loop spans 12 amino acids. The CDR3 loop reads CSGTAHGGEQYF. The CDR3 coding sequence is TGCAGCGGGACAGCCCACGGGGGCGAGCAGTACTTC.

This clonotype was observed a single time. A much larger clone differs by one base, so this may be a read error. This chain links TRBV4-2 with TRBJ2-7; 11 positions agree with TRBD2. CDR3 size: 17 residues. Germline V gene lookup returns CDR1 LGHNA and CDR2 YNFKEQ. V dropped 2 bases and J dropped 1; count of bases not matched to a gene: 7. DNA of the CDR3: TGTGCCAGCAGCCAACTAGTACTAGCGGGAGTATCCTACGAGCAGTACTTC. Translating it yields CASSQLVLAGVSYEQYF.

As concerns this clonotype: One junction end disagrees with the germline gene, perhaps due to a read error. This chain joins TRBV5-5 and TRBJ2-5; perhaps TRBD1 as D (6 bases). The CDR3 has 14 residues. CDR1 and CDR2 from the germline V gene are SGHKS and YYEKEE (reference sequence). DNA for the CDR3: TGTGTCAGCAGATATACAGGGAACCAAGAGACCCATTACTTC. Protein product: CVSRYTGNQETHYF.

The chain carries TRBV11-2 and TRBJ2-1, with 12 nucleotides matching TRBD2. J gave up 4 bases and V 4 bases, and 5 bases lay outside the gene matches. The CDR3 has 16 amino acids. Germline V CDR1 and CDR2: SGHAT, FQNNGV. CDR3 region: CASSWTSGVQYNEQFF. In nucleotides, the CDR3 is TGTGCCAGCAGCTGGACTAGCGGGGTGCAGTACAATGAGCAGTTCTTC.

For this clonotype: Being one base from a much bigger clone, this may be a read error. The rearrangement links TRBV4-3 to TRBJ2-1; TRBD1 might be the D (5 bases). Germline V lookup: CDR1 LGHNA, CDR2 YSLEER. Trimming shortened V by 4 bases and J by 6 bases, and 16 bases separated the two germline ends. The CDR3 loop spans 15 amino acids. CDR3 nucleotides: TGCGCCAGCAGCCTAGCTCGGCAGGGCCGCAATGAGCAGTTCTTC. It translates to CASSLARQGRNEQFF.